Listed here is a single T cell receptor (beta chain). The sample is drawn from a study of T-cell reconstitution after alpha-beta-depleted transplantation in children. A TCRbeta library incorporating unique molecular identifiers was prepared. Via MiXCR, TCRdb re-called the PCR reads, giving one row per CDR3 protein. The profile shows around 680,000 distinct CDR3 sequences, 16% of them singletons. The CDR3 is 14 residues long. Germline trimming cut 5 bases from V and 5 bases from J; bases unmatched to any gene: 9. Germline V gives CDR1 DFQATT, CDR2 SNEGSKA (reference sequence). This chain connects TRBV20-1 to TRBJ1-5, with TRBD1 matching over 7 bases. This clonotype was sampled from a human donor who donated a stem cell graft to a child with acute myeloid leukemia. Sequencing was performed on PBMCs from the stem cell graft donor, taken from the stem cell graft. The CDR3 nucleotides are TGCAGTGCTCGACAGGGACATACGTATCAGCCCCAGCATTTT. Its translation is CSARQGHTYQPQHF.